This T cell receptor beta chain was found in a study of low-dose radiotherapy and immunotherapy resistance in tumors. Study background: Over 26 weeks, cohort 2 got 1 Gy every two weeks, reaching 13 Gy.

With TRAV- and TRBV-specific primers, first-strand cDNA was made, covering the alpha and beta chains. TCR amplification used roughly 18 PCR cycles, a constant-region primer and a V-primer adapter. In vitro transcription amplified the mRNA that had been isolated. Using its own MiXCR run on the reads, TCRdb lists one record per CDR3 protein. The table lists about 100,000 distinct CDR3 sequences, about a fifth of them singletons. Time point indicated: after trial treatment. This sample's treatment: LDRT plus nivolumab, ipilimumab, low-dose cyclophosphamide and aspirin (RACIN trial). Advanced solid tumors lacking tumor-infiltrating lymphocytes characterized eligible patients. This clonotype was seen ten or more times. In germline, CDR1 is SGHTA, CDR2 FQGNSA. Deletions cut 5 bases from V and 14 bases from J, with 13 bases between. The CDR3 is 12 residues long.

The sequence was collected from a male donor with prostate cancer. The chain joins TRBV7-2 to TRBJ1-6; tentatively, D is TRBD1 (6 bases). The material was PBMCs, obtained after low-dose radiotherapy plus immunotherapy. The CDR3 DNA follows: TGTGCCAGCAGCGGATACAGGGCATCCCTCCACTTT. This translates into CASSGYRASLHF.